Detailed here is one TCR beta chain. Its target is not known. The CDR3 sequence is 19 residues long. V was pared by 5 bases and J by 3 bases, with 16 bases of the junction left unmatched. CDR1 LNHDA and CDR2 SQIVND come from the germline V gene (reference sequence). This sample is drawn from a study of cytomegalovirus exposure and HLA in healthy donors. Findings and caveats of the study: Upon later analysis, HLA-associated TCR beta chains proved more clonally expanded than other, equally common chains.

Primers: 60 Vbeta forward and 13 Jbeta reverse. This table comes from immunoSEQ multiplex PCR, and its TCRdb copy is limited to in-frame clones, with some not included. The sample contains about 130,000 clones, 74% of which appear only once. Sample: PBMCs. The chain employs TRBV19 and TRBJ1-2; TRBD1 matches at 12 bases. The sequence was obtained from a man younger than 30 in good health and CMV-seropositive. CDR3 sequence reads: CASSVLRDRGHVWDYGYTF. Here the CDR3 DNA reads TGTGCCAGTAGTGTGCTCCGGGACAGGGGGCATGTTTGGGACTATGGCTACACCTTC.